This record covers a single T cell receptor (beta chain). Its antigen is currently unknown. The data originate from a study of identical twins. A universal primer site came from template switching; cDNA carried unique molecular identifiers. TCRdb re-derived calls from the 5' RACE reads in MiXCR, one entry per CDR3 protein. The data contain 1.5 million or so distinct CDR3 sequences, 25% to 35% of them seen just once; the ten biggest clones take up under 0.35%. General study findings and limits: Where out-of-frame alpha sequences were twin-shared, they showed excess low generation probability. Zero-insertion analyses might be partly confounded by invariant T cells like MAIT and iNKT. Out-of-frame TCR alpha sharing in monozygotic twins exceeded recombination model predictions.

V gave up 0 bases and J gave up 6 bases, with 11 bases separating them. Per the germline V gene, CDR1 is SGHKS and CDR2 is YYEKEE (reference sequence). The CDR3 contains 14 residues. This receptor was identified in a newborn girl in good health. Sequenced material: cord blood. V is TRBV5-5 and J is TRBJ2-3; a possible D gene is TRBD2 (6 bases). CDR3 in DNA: TGTGCCAGCAGCTTGGCTAGCGCGGAGGATACGCAGTATTTT. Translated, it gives CASSLASAEDTQYF.